The T cell receptor beta chain under discussion was sequenced for a study of early stage breast cancer tumors (dated by TCRdb to 2017 to 2019). In terms of the full investigation: Of the 15 to 20 invasive breast tumors, twelve were found to be estrogen receptor-positive, progesterone receptor-positive and HER2-negative. About 70% of the 12 ER+/PR+/HER2- tumors were invasive ductal carcinomas, while the other four were invasive lobular carcinomas. The average read coverage per sample was approximately 10-fold. A total of some 2.6 million templates, representing under 1.1 million unique clonotypes, were detected across all samples.

Details on this clone: The specificity of this receptor is unknown. No much larger clonotype is one base removed from it; base qualities were not supplied.

Taken from roughly 1.8-3.8 cm away from the tumor, the adjacent normal breast tissue was rinsed with PBS and kept in prechilled RNAlater. Normal breast tissue often required roughly 90-310 mg of tissue for sufficient DNA because of high lipid content and low cell density. The study profiled bulk TCR beta-chain repertoires in matched peripheral blood, tumor and adjacent normal breast tissue taken from roughly 17 patients with early-stage breast cancer. Genomic DNA was extracted with the Qiagen AllPrep DNA/RNA Mini kit. Summary of the overall study and its limitations: Compared with adjacent normal breast tissue, tumors had roughly 2.5-fold higher T cell density and higher clonality. The small cohort size prevented analysis by tumor subtype. Enriched TCRB sequences shared across patients were mostly commonly generated sequences, unlikely to play an important role in the tumor microenvironment. Repertoires from blood and normal breast were more alike than repertoires from blood and tumor, and in 14 of 16 patients, comparing each tissue with blood separated tumor from normal. Bulk genomic DNA sequencing of unsorted cells missed chain pairing and functional markers such as CD4, CD8 and FOXP3.

From the cysteine up to the phenylalanine, the CDR3 has a length of 14 residues. Only CDR3 DNA is held: 42 bases, read in frame from base 1. CDR1 and CDR2, per the germline V gene, are MRHNA and SNTAGT. V loses 5 bases of germline sequence and J loses 9 bases, and the interval between the two ends is 20 bases. Each sample was amplified in two independent genomic DNA replicates, using 0.5 to 0.65 ug for blood and around 1.6 ug for tumor or normal breast. Following the manufacturer's instructions, the ImmunoSeq Intro kit was used to carry out TCRB sequencing on genomic DNA. For absolute quantification, the roughly 28-cycle multiplex PCR included proprietary primers along with spike-in control sequences. Single-end 150-bp reads were used to sequence an 87-bp fragment spanning the CDR3 and the flanking V and J genes. Seven samples, with two replicates for each sample, were multiplexed per lane of an Illumina MiSeq using version 3.0 chemistry. Under the source paper's analysis protocol: The vendor's proprietary pipeline handled the raw data processing, merging both replicates into a single result for each sample. A clonotype was defined as productive rearrangements that share the same V-gene family, CDR3 amino acid sequence and J-gene segment. Clonality was computed as 1 minus the normalized Shannon entropy (Pielou evenness) of TCRB abundances. T cell density was estimated as total templates divided by the number of input cells, with the number of input cells inferred from the DNA input amount. Total repertoire diversity and clonality were estimated with Recon using default parameters. Tumor-enriched clonotypes were defined as having over 0.1% abundance in tumor and at least 32-fold higher abundance than in normal breast. What TCRdb holds here is the immuneACCESS table cut down to in-frame rearrangements. Part of the clones is not present; checked against another copy, under half of the missing clones reflect an unresolved V gene, and the others are unexplained. V, J and clone size are taken as reported in that table, and D and trimming were inferred from the DNA itself. This sample is represented by about 8,400 clones; 77% of them were singletons. The ten largest clonotypes hold about 8% of the sample.

The source material was normal breast tissue next to the tumor. Recombination connected TRBV6-4 to TRBJ2-7, with an unclear D gene assignment. This receptor was obtained from a person aged 55 to 70 with breast cancer. CDR3 sequence: CASSYVDPYDAQYF. The DNA sequence is as follows: TGTGCCAGCAGTTACGTGGACCCCTACGACGCGCAGTACTTC.